The 4 T cell receptor beta chains listed next were all sequenced from one sample in a study of T cell repertoires in cytomegalovirus infection. Using its own MiXCR run on the reads, TCRdb lists one record per CDR3 protein. The sample includes around 740,000 distinct CDR3 sequences, roughly a third seen only once; the top ten take under 3.5%. Source material: PBMCs. The receptors originated from a human donor in good health (CMV status not recorded). Some clones in this sample may be carry-over from other donors' samples.

This chain joins TRBV27 and TRBJ1-6; D remains ambiguous. The CDR3 contains 15 residues. Germline CDR1 reads MNHEY; CDR2 reads SMNVEV (reference sequence). V was shortened by 6 bases and J by 0 bases, with 9 bases between the two germline ends. The CDR3 nucleotides are TGTGCCAGCAGGTCGGAGGGCTCCTATAATTCACCCCTCCACTTT. This encodes CASRSEGSYNSPLHF.

This chain joins TRBV5-1 and TRBJ2-1; the D is unclear. Trimming stripped 2 bases from V and 5 bases from J, with 11 bases between. The CDR3 has 14 amino acids. Looked up from germline, CDR1 is SGHRS and CDR2 is YFSETQ. The CDR3 reads CASSFSLQNNEQFF. The CDR3 DNA is TGCGCCAGCAGCTTTTCGCTGCAAAACAATGAGCAGTTCTTC.

This clonotype was seen once. The junction differs from germline at one of its ends, possibly a read error. This chain uses TRBV28 with TRBJ1-2; the match to TRBD1 covers 8 bases. The CDR3 covers 13 residues. Germline assignment: CDR1 MDHEN and CDR2 SYDVKM. The CDR3 protein is CASNTGGIYGYNF. The CDR3 nucleotides read TGTGCCAGCAATACAGGGGGAATCTATGGCTACAACTTC.

This clonotype was counted only a few times. CDR3 sequence (DNA): TGCGCCAGCAGCCAAGTCGGCATATTGACCGGGGAGCTGTTTTTT. This sequence encodes CASSQVGILTGELFF. The V gene is TRBV4-1, the J gene TRBJ2-2; D gene uncertain. The germline gives CDR1 MGHRA, CDR2 YSYEKL. V dropped 1 base and J dropped 5 bases, with 11 bases sitting between them. The CDR3 loop spans 15 amino acids.